One sample yielded the 3 T cell receptor beta chains listed below, sequenced in a study of blood T cell repertoires in COVID-19. Using immunoSEQ multiplex PCR, the repertoire was profiled, and TCRdb retains in-frame clones only, with some absent. The data show roughly 280,000 clones, with just under 90% seen just once and 1.9% held by the top ten. Sequenced material: PBMCs or T cells enriched from blood (not recorded which). The origin of the receptors is a woman aged 55-70 years who had recovered from COVID-19.

This chain uses TRBV2 with TRBJ2-5, with TRBD2 as a possible D gene (6 bases). Germline CDR1 is SNHLY and CDR2 is FYNNEI. The germline V and J ends were trimmed by 8 bases and 5 bases, with 12 bases remaining between them. CDR3 length: 12 residues. This chain's CDR3 is CASRGELETQYF. The CDR3 DNA is TGTGCCAGCCGCGGGGAATTGGAGACCCAGTACTTC.

The V and J genes are TRBV29-1 and TRBJ2-7; D remains unclear. Germline CDR1 is SQVTM and CDR2 is ANQGSEA. This CDR3 contains 11 residues. Between the trimmed V and J ends, which lost 1 base and 3 bases, there was a span of 4 bases. In DNA, the CDR3 is TGCAGCGTTGAAGTGAGCTACGAGCAGTACTTC. This codes for CSVEVSYEQYF.

The rearrangement joins TRBV20-1 to TRBJ1-5; 10 bases map to TRBD1. The ends lost 3 bases at V and 5 bases at J; junction bases unmatched: 7. The CDR3 loop spans 15 amino acids. Germline V gene lookup returns CDR1 DFQATT and CDR2 SNEGSKA (reference sequence). The DNA of the CDR3 is TGCAGTGCTAGTCCCCTCGGGACAGGGGATCAGCCCCAGCATTTT. Encoded protein: CSASPLGTGDQPQHF.